A single sample gave rise to the 27 T cell receptor beta chains below, sequenced in a study of T cell responses to AZD1222 COVID-19 vaccine. The repertoire was sequenced with immunoSEQ multiplex PCR; TCRdb's copy has only in-frame clones and lacks some. The table has more than 150,000 clones, approximately 91% seen once. Sequencing used peripheral blood, obtained after recovery from COVID-19. The receptors come from an adult who had recovered from COVID-19.

This clone was recorded only once. The rearrangement joins TRBV6-6 to TRBJ2-5; D perhaps matches TRBD1 (6 bases). Between the trimmed V and J ends, which lost 1 base and 5 bases, there was a span of 11 bases. The CDR3 spans 14 residues. Germline lookup yields CDR1 MNHNY and CDR2 SVGAGI (reference sequence). The DNA of the CDR3 is TGTGCCAGCAGTTACTGGGGGCAGGGGGAGACCCAGTACTTC. It codes for CASSYWGQGETQYF.

V is TRBV5-1 and J is TRBJ1-6; 10 bases map to TRBD1. The V gene's germline CDR1 is SGHRS and CDR2 YFSETQ. J lost 9 bases, V lost 4 bases, and 4 bases had no gene match. The CDR3 spans 14 residues. The CDR3 spells CASSRDRGVSPLHF. The CDR3 DNA is TGCGCCAGCAGCCGGGACAGGGGAGTTTCACCCCTCCACTTT.

The chain couples TRBV6-5 to TRBJ2-2, with 7 bases matching TRBD1. The germline CDR1 and CDR2 sequences are MNHEY and SVGAGI. The J segment lost 1 base and the V segment lost 5 bases, leaving 4 bases of the junction unmatched. This CDR3 contains 15 residues. CDR3: CASSPRTGNTGELFF. As DNA, the CDR3 is TGTGCCAGCAGTCCCCGGACAGGGAACACCGGGGAGCTGTTTTTT.

This rearrangement joins TRBV5-1 to TRBJ2-5; either TRBD1 or TRBD2 may fit D (5 bases each). The CDR3 totals 14 residues. With 7 bases removed from V and 2 bases from J, the gap between germline ends came to 15 bases. Germline V gene sequence: CDR1 SGHRS, CDR2 YFSETQ. CDR3 sequence reads: CASRLMWGQETQYF. CDR3 nucleotides: TGCGCCAGCCGTTTAATGTGGGGGCAAGAGACCCAGTACTTC.

The V call is TRBV10-3, the J call TRBJ1-6; no firm D call. Looked up from germline, CDR1 is ENHRY and CDR2 is SYGVKD. The CDR3 is made up of 16 amino acids. Between the trimmed V and J ends, which lost 8 bases and 8 bases, there was a span of 22 bases. This chain's CDR3 is CAISTPGQLGHSPLHF. The CDR3 nucleotides are TGTGCCATCTCTACCCCCGGGCAGTTAGGACATTCACCCCTCCACTTT.

V and J are TRBV9 and TRBJ2-7; D may be TRBD1 (5 bases). Germline lookup yields CDR1 SGDLS and CDR2 YYNGEE. V gave up 7 bases and J gave up 2 bases, with 13 bases separating them. This CDR3 is 13 amino acids long. This chain's CDR3 is CASAQGLTYEQYF. In DNA, the CDR3 is TGTGCCAGCGCGCAGGGCCTAACCTACGAGCAGTACTTC.

CDR3 region: CASSFVSSGWNTGELFF. For the CDR3, the DNA is TGTGCCAGCAGCTTCGTGAGTAGCGGGTGGAACACCGGGGAGCTGTTTTTT. This sequence joins TRBV11-2 and TRBJ2-2; 7 positions agree with TRBD2. The germline V gene has CDR1 SGHAT and CDR2 FQNNGV. V gave up 3 bases and J gave up 1 base; unmatched junction bases: 8. The CDR3 runs 17 residues.

V usage is TRBV27 and J usage is TRBJ2-1; TRBD2 matches 14 bases. The CDR3 contains 16 residues. Germline CDR1 reads MNHEY; CDR2 reads SMNVEV (reference sequence). The V and J ends lost 5 bases and 8 bases, in that order; junction bases with no gene match: 8. Here the CDR3 reads CASSGDGTSGSYEQFF. The CDR3 coding sequence is TGTGCCAGCAGTGGAGACGGGACTAGCGGGAGCTATGAGCAGTTCTTC.

This chain links TRBV9 with TRBJ2-1; no firm D call. With 0 bases removed from V and 8 bases from J, the gap between germline ends came to 21 bases. Germline V gene lookup returns CDR1 SGDLS and CDR2 YYNGEE. CDR3 length: 17 amino acids. CDR3 residues: CASSVATRAFSSDEQFF. CDR3 DNA: TGTGCCAGCAGCGTAGCTACCCGGGCGTTTAGTTCCGATGAGCAGTTCTTC.

V usage is TRBV5-6 and J usage is TRBJ2-2; D is perhaps TRBD1 or TRBD2 (5 bases each). This CDR3 contains 16 residues. CDR1 and CDR2 (germline): SGHDT, YYEEEE. Trimming removed 5 bases at V and 1 base at J, with 15 bases between. The CDR3 loop reads CASSREGAQNTGELFF. The CDR3 DNA follows: TGTGCCAGCAGTCGGGAAGGGGCTCAGAACACCGGGGAGCTGTTTTTT.

This chain links TRBV7-9 with TRBJ2-7; D could derive from TRBD1 or TRBD2 (5 bases each). Deletions cut 4 bases from V and 2 bases from J, with 15 bases between. Germline-derived CDR1 and CDR2 are SEHNR and FQNEAQ (reference sequence). The CDR3 is 15 residues long. CDR3: CASSSRGGPTYEQYF. CDR3 sequence (DNA): TGTGCCAGCAGCTCCCGGGGCGGGCCGACCTACGAGCAGTACTTC.

The chain is built from TRBV25-1 and TRBJ1-2; D remains ambiguous. V dropped 6 bases and J dropped 8 bases, with 13 bases sitting between them. This CDR3 spans 12 amino acids. Germline V gene lookup returns CDR1 MGHDK and CDR2 SYGVNS. This chain's CDR3 is CASRAELAGYTF. The CDR3 coding sequence is TGTGCCAGCAGAGCGGAGCTGGCGGGCTACACCTTC.

The sample holds one count of this clone. This rearrangement joins TRBV7-8 to TRBJ2-7, with 7 bases matching TRBD1. CDR1 and CDR2 from the germline V gene are SGHVS and FQNEAQ. The J segment lost 2 bases and the V segment lost 3 bases, leaving 10 bases of the junction unmatched. This CDR3 spans 16 amino acids. The CDR3 sequence: CASSFGSDGTAYEQYF. CDR3 nucleotides: TGTGCCAGCAGCTTCGGGTCAGATGGGACAGCCTACGAGCAGTACTTC.

The chain carries TRBV2 and TRBJ2-7; 10 nucleotides align to TRBD1. V lost 4 bases to trimming and J lost 7 bases; unmatched junction nucleotides: 7. Germline CDR1 is SNHLY and CDR2 is FYNNEI. The CDR3 has 14 amino acids. This chain's CDR3 is CASSGTGGDQEQYF. The CDR3 DNA follows: TGTGCCAGCAGTGGGACAGGGGGGGATCAAGAGCAGTACTTC.

J is TRBJ2-7 and V is TRBV7-9, with D perhaps given as TRBD1 or TRBD2 (5 bases each). CDR1 and CDR2 (germline): SEHNR, FQNEAQ (reference sequence). The CDR3 runs 12 residues. V lost 8 bases and J 3 bases, leaving 11 bases between the germline ends. CDR3 coding DNA: TGTGCCAGCGGGGACGGAAACTACGAGCAGTACTTC. This sequence encodes CASGDGNYEQYF.

J is TRBJ1-4 and V is TRBV9; a possible D gene is TRBD1 (5 bases). This CDR3 region has 16 residues. V gave up 4 bases and J gave up 4 bases, with 17 bases separating them. Germline lookup yields CDR1 SGDLS and CDR2 YYNGEE. The CDR3 nucleotides are TGTGCCAGCAGCTTCGGATTTGACAGATTTAATGAAAAACTGTTTTTT. It translates to CASSFGFDRFNEKLFF.

This chain's CDR3 is CASSRNRDNEQFF. The CDR3 bases are TGTGCCAGCAGCAGAAACAGAGACAATGAGCAGTTCTTC. The chain has TRBV2 and TRBJ2-1; D uncertain. The CDR3 is made up of 13 amino acids. Trimming took 6 bases from V and 5 from J, leaving 11 bases between them. The germline gives CDR1 SNHLY, CDR2 FYNNEI.

The V call is TRBV19, the J call TRBJ2-7; weak D call: TRBD1 (6 bases). V shed 5 bases and J shed 5 bases, with 16 bases lying between them. The CDR3 runs 14 residues. Looked up from germline, CDR1 is LNHDA and CDR2 is SQIVND (reference sequence). The CDR3 region has the DNA TGTGCCAGTAGTCCATACAGGGAACTCAACGAGCAGTACTTC. Its translation is CASSPYRELNEQYF.

The V gene is TRBV14, the J gene TRBJ1-2; D gene uncertain. CDR3 length: 15 amino acids. Germline CDR1 is SGHDN and CDR2 is FVKESK. V gave up 0 bases and J gave up 4 bases, with 12 bases separating them. CDR3 in DNA: TGTGCCAGCAGCCAAGATTGGGCGGGAAGCTATGGCTACACCTTC. This gives the protein CASSQDWAGSYGYTF.

V is TRBV10-3 and J is TRBJ2-2, with D unclear. Trimming removed 1 base from V and 5 bases from J, with 8 bases in between. Germline CDR1 is ENHRY and CDR2 is SYGVKD. This CDR3 has 14 amino acids. The CDR3, as DNA: TGTGCCATCAGTGAGTTAAGTACAACCGGGGAGCTGTTTTTT. Its protein product is CAISELSTTGELFF.

This clone has a single count. The gene calls are TRBV5-1 and TRBJ2-2; 9 bases are a match to TRBD1. Per germline, CDR1 SGHRS and CDR2 YFSETQ. J lost 3 bases, V lost 4 bases, and 13 bases had no gene match. The CDR3 is 18 amino acids. CDR3 residues: CASSLNRGRVEYTGELFF. CDR3 DNA: TGCGCCAGCAGCCTTAACAGGGGGCGCGTAGAATACACCGGGGAGCTGTTTTTT.

The CDR3 reads CASSRGVEAFF. Written as DNA, the CDR3 is TGTGCCAGCAGCAGGGGGGTTGAAGCTTTCTTT. This chain uses TRBV7-9 with TRBJ1-1, with a weak D call TRBD1 (6 bases). V dropped 5 bases and J dropped 7 bases, with 8 bases sitting between them. The germline gives CDR1 SEHNR, CDR2 FQNEAQ (reference sequence). This CDR3 is built from 11 residues.

The J gene is TRBJ2-2, the V gene TRBV9; possibly TRBD1 for D (5 bases). CDR3 length: 14 amino acids. Looked up from germline, CDR1 is SGDLS and CDR2 is YYNGEE. Trimming removed 0 bases from V and 4 bases from J, with 7 bases in between. The CDR3 nucleotides read TGTGCCAGCAGCGTAGTTGACAGCACCGGGGAGCTGTTTTTT. Translated, it gives CASSVVDSTGELFF.

The rearrangement links TRBV15 to TRBJ2-3, with D perhaps matching TRBD2 (5 bases). Germline CDR1 LNHNV, CDR2 YYDKDF (reference sequence). The CDR3 contains 15 residues. V lost 1 base and J 8 bases, leaving 16 bases between the germline ends. CDR3 residues: CATSRVSAGAGTQYF. CDR3 in DNA: TGTGCCACCAGCAGAGTTTCGGCTGGTGCGGGTACGCAGTATTTT.

The chain couples TRBV25-1 to TRBJ2-1; TRBD2 aligns across 11 bases. CDR3 length equals 16 residues. Germline trimming cut 1 base from V and 10 bases from J; bases unmatched to any gene: 9. Germline CDR1 MGHDK, CDR2 SYGVNS. CDR3 coding DNA: TGTGCCAGCAGTGAATGGTCTAGCGGGAGGAATAGGGAGCAGTTCTTC. Its protein is CASSEWSSGRNREQFF.

V gene TRBV2 combines with J gene TRBJ1-2; D call uncertain. The CDR3 is 15 residues long. Germline CDR1 reads SNHLY; CDR2 reads FYNNEI. The ends were cut back, 8 bases at V and 4 bases at J, with 20 bases in the middle. The CDR3 bases are TGTGCCAGCCCGACAACGGGTTCGGGCTCCTATGGCTACACCTTC. Amino acids: CASPTTGSGSYGYTF.

The count of this clone is one. This chain joins TRBV11-2 and TRBJ1-4; 8 bases match TRBD1. There are 14 residues in the CDR3. Germline V gives CDR1 SGHAT, CDR2 FQNNGV. V lost 4 bases and J lost 5; bases outside the gene matches: 3. CDR3 amino acids: CASSSRQGNEKLFF. CDR3 coding DNA: TGTGCCAGCAGCTCCCGACAGGGGAATGAAAAACTGTTTTTT.